This TCR beta chain is drawn from a study of spatial heterogeneity in lung cancer. For the study at large: Beta-chain sequences were consistently detected more often than alpha-chain sequences.

Time point given: sample taken at primary tumor resection. TCRs were sequenced from unsorted whole RNA of tumor, nontumor lung or PBMC. The donor population consisted of approximately 70 patients with untreated, early-stage non-small cell lung cancer. MiXCR was run by TCRdb on the 5' RACE reads, yielding one entry per CDR3 protein. The table has tens of thousands of distinct CDR3 sequences, 10% to 15% seen once. This clonotype was seen ten or more times. The germline gives CDR1 DFQATT, CDR2 SNEGSKA (reference sequence). This CDR3 has 13 residues. V was pared by 6 bases and J by 5 bases, with 17 bases between.

The TCR comes from a male donor with early-stage non-small cell lung cancer. This specimen was PBMCs, taken at surgery. The chain employs TRBV20-1 and TRBJ2-7, with D unresolved. The CDR3 bases are TGCAGTGCCCTCCGGCAACAGCTACACGAGCAGTACTTC. Its translation is CSALRQQLHEQYF.